The 16 T cell receptor beta chains given below trace back to one sample, sequenced in a study of blood T cell repertoires in COVID-19 (TCRdb year 2020). The library was built by means of the immunoSEQ multiplex PCR assay. In its TCRdb copy, this immuneACCESS table keeps in-frame sequences only and misses some clones. Where compared with another copy, unresolved V genes explain less than half of these, and the others have no known cause. This sample gives about 480,000 clones in total; approximately 89% of them show up just once. The ten largest clones take up roughly 0.9% of the sample. Sequences were obtained from peripheral blood. Receptor source: a young man with COVID-19, enrolled during active disease.

There are a few counts of this clone. The chain employs TRBV4-1 and TRBJ1-1, with D unresolved. The CDR3 sequence is 15 residues long. The germline CDR1 and CDR2 sequences are MGHRA and YSYEKL. Deletions cut 0 bases from V and 4 bases from J, with 12 bases between. The CDR3 protein is CASSQEAGSGTEAFF. The CDR3 DNA follows: TGCGCCAGCAGCCAAGAGGCCGGGAGTGGCACTGAAGCTTTCTTT.

The V and J genes are TRBV20-1 and TRBJ1-3; no reliable D call. Trimming removed 6 bases from V and 0 bases from J, with 15 bases in between. This CDR3 region has 15 residues. Per germline, CDR1 DFQATT and CDR2 SNEGSKA (reference sequence). CDR3 region: CSASAATLSGNTIYF. The CDR3 region has the DNA TGCAGTGCCAGTGCAGCGACCCTCTCTGGAAACACCATATATTTT.

V usage is TRBV19 and J usage is TRBJ1-3, with a tentative D call TRBD1 (5 bases). Trimming shortened V by 4 bases and J by 2 bases, and 24 bases separated the two germline ends. The CDR3 spans 19 residues. Germline V gene lookup returns CDR1 LNHDA and CDR2 SQIVND (reference sequence). The CDR3 region is CASSRAQVSRLVAGNTIYF. As DNA, the CDR3 is TGTGCCAGTAGTAGGGCACAGGTCTCCAGGCTGGTTGCTGGAAACACCATATATTTT.

V usage is TRBV21-1 and J usage is TRBJ1-1; TRBD1 is taken as the D call from the table, unchecked against the DNA. TRBV21-1 is a listed pseudogene. The CDR3 length is 15 residues. The CDR3 region has the DNA TGTGCCAGCAGCTCCCAGACAGGGCTGAACACTGAAGCTTTCTTT. Its protein product is CASSSQTGLNTEAFF.

The rearrangement joins TRBV24-1 to TRBJ2-7; D remains ambiguous. Germline CDR1 and CDR2: KGHDR and SFDVKD. V lost 2 bases to trimming and J lost 0 bases, with 4 bases between them. The CDR3 covers 13 residues. This chain's CDR3 is CATSDSSSYEQYF. The DNA of the CDR3 is TGTGCCACCAGTGATTCATCCTCCTACGAGCAGTACTTC.

This clone was detected only once. V gene TRBV24-1 combines with J gene TRBJ2-5; D is possibly TRBD2 (5 bases). Trimming pared 4 bases from V and 2 bases from J, leaving 10 bases between. This CDR3 is 14 amino acids long. CDR1 is KGHDR and CDR2 is SFDVKD in the germline V gene. The CDR3 DNA follows: TGTGCCACCAGTGACCGGACTCTTCAAGAGACCCAGTACTTC. Protein product: CATSDRTLQETQYF.

The V and J genes are TRBV5-8 and TRBJ2-3, with 14 bases lining up with TRBD2. Germline values: CDR1 SGHTS, CDR2 YDEGEE. The V and J ends lost 4 bases and 7 bases, in that order; junction bases with no gene match: 11. The CDR3 has 17 residues. CDR3 sequence reads: CASSPMGLAGARHTQYF. CDR3 DNA: TGTGCCAGCAGCCCCATGGGACTAGCGGGGGCCCGTCATACGCAGTATTTT.

V gene TRBV6-5 combines with J gene TRBJ1-3, with D possibly matching TRBD1 (5 bases). The germline CDR1 and CDR2 sequences are MNHEY and SVGAGI. The CDR3 is 14 residues long. V lost 5 bases and J 4 bases, leaving 12 bases between the germline ends. DNA of the CDR3: TGTGCCAGCAGTCAGACAGAGATCGGAAACACCATATATTTT. Protein sequence: CASSQTEIGNTIYF.

The rearrangement links TRBV2 to TRBJ1-1; the D gene is possibly TRBD1 (6 bases). Germline CDR1 SNHLY, CDR2 FYNNEI. Trimming removed 6 bases at V and 3 bases at J, with 14 bases between. The CDR3 runs 14 residues. The CDR3 region is CASSVQGQHTEAFF. CDR3 coding DNA: TGTGCCAGCAGCGTGCAGGGGCAGCACACTGAAGCTTTCTTT.

V gene TRBV12-5 combines with J gene TRBJ2-3, with TRBD2 as a possible D gene (6 bases). V dropped 6 bases and J dropped 3 bases, with 13 bases sitting between them. The germline V gene has CDR1 LGHNT and CDR2 FRNRAP. The CDR3 spans 14 residues. CDR3 DNA: TGTGCTAGTGGCCTAGATGGAGGGACAGATACGCAGTATTTT. This gives the protein CASGLDGGTDTQYF. The complete variable domain, with remaining parts taken from reference TRBV12-5 and TRBJ2-3, reads DARVTQTPRHKVTEMGQEVTMRCQPILGHNTVFWYRQTMMQGLELLAYFRNRAPLDDSGMPKDRFSAEMPDATLATLKIQPSEPRDSAVYFCASGLDGGTDTQYFGPGTRLTVL.

The J gene is TRBJ2-7, the V gene TRBV21-1; the tabulated D call, TRBD1, remains unverified against the DNA. TRBV21-1 is classified as a pseudogene. The CDR3 is 14 residues long. The CDR3 sequence is CASSSTRVHYEQYF. CDR3 DNA: TGTGCCAGCAGCAGTACCAGGGTTCACTACGAGCAGTACTTC.

V usage is TRBV9 and J usage is TRBJ2-1; D gene unclear. Trimming took off 1 base at V and 7 bases at J, with 15 bases between the two ends. The CDR3 is 15 amino acids. Germline CDR1 SGDLS, CDR2 YYNGEE. The CDR3 region is CASSVSPQAGNEQFF. For the CDR3, the DNA is TGTGCCAGCAGCGTAAGCCCGCAGGCTGGGAATGAGCAGTTCTTC.

The genes are TRBV4-1 and TRBJ1-5; no firm D call. The CDR3 has 14 residues. The ends were cut back, 3 bases at V and 5 bases at J, with 11 bases in the middle. Germline CDR1 and CDR2: MGHRA and YSYEKL. The CDR3 DNA reads TGCGCCAGCAGCCAGGGCCCGGGGTATCAGCCCCAGCATTTT. It encodes CASSQGPGYQPQHF.

This chain uses TRBV4-1 with TRBJ1-1; D may be TRBD1 (5 bases). Germline V lookup: CDR1 MGHRA, CDR2 YSYEKL. The V and J ends lost 0 bases and 10 bases respectively, with 12 bases between them. The length of the CDR3 is 13 residues. CDR3 region: CASSQDGARAAFF. The CDR3 nucleotides read TGCGCCAGCAGCCAAGATGGGGCCCGGGCAGCTTTCTTT.

The rearrangement joins TRBV3-1 (or the pseudogene TRBV3-2) to TRBJ2-1, with TRBD2 identical over 11 bases. The CDR3 spans 14 residues. Trimming at V came to 4 bases and at J to 12 bases, leaving 8 bases not matched to a gene. Germline V gives CDR1 LGHDT, CDR2 YNNKEL (reference sequence). The CDR3 DNA reads as TGTGCCAGCAGCCTAGTAGCGGGGGGGCCTAGGCAGTTCTTC. Residues: CASSLVAGGPRQFF.

The gene calls are TRBV18 and TRBJ2-1; 8 nucleotides line up with TRBD2. The CDR3 runs 16 residues. The junction had 9 bases not matched to a gene; V was cut back by 3 bases and J by 5 bases. CDR1 KGHSH and CDR2 LQKENI come from the germline V gene. The CDR3 reads CASSPWTSGSHNEQFF. CDR3 bases: TGTGCCAGCTCACCCTGGACCAGCGGGAGCCACAATGAGCAGTTCTTC.